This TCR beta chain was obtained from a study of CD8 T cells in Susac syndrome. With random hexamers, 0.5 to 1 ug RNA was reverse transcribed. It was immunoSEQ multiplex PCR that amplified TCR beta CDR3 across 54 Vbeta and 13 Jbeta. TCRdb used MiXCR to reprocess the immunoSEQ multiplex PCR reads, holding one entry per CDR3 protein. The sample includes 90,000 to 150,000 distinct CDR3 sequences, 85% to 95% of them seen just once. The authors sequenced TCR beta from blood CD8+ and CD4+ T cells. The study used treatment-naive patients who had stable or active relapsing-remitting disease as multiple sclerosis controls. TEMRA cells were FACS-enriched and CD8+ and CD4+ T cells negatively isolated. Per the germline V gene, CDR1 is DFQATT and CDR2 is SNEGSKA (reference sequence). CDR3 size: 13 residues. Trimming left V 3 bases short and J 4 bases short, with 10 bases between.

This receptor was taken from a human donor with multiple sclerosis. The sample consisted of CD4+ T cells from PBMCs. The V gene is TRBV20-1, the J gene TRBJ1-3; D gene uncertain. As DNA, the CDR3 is TGCAGTGCTAGGCCGATGGGAGGAAACACCATATATTTT. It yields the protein CSARPMGGNTIYF.